This T cell receptor beta chain is from a study of blood T cell repertoires in COVID-19. The CDR3 covers 15 residues. V lost 4 bases and J 0 bases, leaving 10 bases between the germline ends. Germline CDR1 and CDR2: SNHLY and FYNNEI. In the source study's methods: Reference gene primer amplification yielded estimated nucleated cell counts. Data came from immunoSEQ multiplex PCR; TCRdb stores just in-frame clones and leaves some out. Clone size and the V and J calls come from that table; the DNA yielded D and trimming. The repertoire includes 230,000 or so clones, around 83% of them detected once, and approximately 2% sits in the top ten.

Input material: peripheral blood. This chain links TRBV2 with TRBJ2-1; D uncertain. This receptor was identified in a man aged 40-49 years who had recovered from COVID-19. DNA of the CDR3: TGTGCCAGCAGTGGTGGCTCCGCCTCCTACAATGAGCAGTTCTTC. Its protein is CASSGGSASYNEQFF.